This TCR beta chain was profiled in a study of metastatic and nonmetastatic thyroid tumors. Across the whole study: Repertoires from blood and tumor or nodule tissue of malignant and benign thyroid patients were compared. General observations from the study: Versus benign nodules, malignant thyroid tumors reportedly had significantly higher TCR beta diversity, in blood and tumor.

No patient had received any treatment before thyroid surgery. The CDR3 sequence is 15 residues long. The ends were cut back, 1 base at V and 7 bases at J, with 16 bases in the middle. The germline CDR1 and CDR2 sequences are GTSNPN and SVGIG (reference sequence). This clone was observed at least ten times. The antigen is not known. In the original processing: A papillary thyroid cancer distant-metastasis classifier was built from CDR3 differences across clinicopathological groups. TCRdb recomputed clones from the PCR reads via MiXCR. These V and J calls are TCRdb output, not the study's own analysis. The table records 25,000 to 35,000 clones, 4% of them present only once.

This receptor was taken from a female donor with papillary thyroid cancer or a benign thyroid nodule (not recorded which). Some clones in this sample may be carry-over from other donors' samples. This sequence joins TRBV30 and TRBJ1-4; a possible D gene is TRBD1 (6 bases). Sequencing input: blood. The CDR3 DNA follows: TGTGCCTGGAGTGCCTCATCAACGACAGGTGAAAAACTGTTTTTT. Protein product: CAWSASSTTGEKLFF. The full variable domain, rest sourced from reference TRBV30 and TRBJ1-4, is SQTIHQWPATLVQPVGSPLSLECTVEGTSNPNLYWYRQAAGRGLQLLFYSVGIGQISSEVPQNLSASRPQDRQFILSSKKLLLSDSGFYLCAWSASSTTGEKLFFGSGTQLSVL.